The 18 T cell receptor beta chains given below trace back to one sample, sequenced in a study of T-cell reconstitution after alpha-beta-depleted transplantation in children. Preparation of the TCRbeta library involved a method that used unique molecular identifiers. TCRdb called the PCR reads again in MiXCR, with one record for every CDR3 protein. The sample records 95,000 to 150,000 distinct CDR3 sequences, roughly 23% being singletons. The material was PBMCs, mostly from graft donor cells, obtained 180 days after TCRalphabeta/CD19-depleted stem cell transplant. These receptors were collected from a male patient between 2 and 9 years old who had a stem cell transplant for chronic granulomatous disease, so the T cells may come from the graft donor.

This clonotype was detected ten times or more. The chain is built from TRBV2 and TRBJ1-5; D ambiguous. This CDR3 region has 14 residues. V was shortened by 3 bases and J by 6 bases, with 12 bases between the two germline ends. CDR1 is SNHLY, CDR2 FYNNEI, per germline. The CDR3 DNA reads as TGTGCCAGCAGTGAGGATTGGGCGGGTCAGCCCCAGCATTTT. It encodes CASSEDWAGQPQHF.

The V gene is TRBV10-3, the J gene TRBJ2-7; the match to TRBD2 covers 7 bases. J gave up 9 bases and V 0 bases, and 11 bases lay outside the gene matches. This CDR3 has 15 residues. The V gene's germline CDR1 is ENHRY and CDR2 SYGVKD. CDR3 bases: TGTGCCATCAGTGAGTCGACTCTAGCGGCGGTGGCGCAGTACTTC. This codes for CAISESTLAAVAQYF.

The chain carries TRBV25-1 and TRBJ2-5, with a tentative D call TRBD2 (5 bases). Trimming took 2 bases from V and 5 from J, leaving 9 bases between them. Germline-derived CDR1 and CDR2 are MGHDK and SYGVNS. This CDR3 comprises 13 residues. The CDR3 protein is CASSESPGETQYF. DNA of the CDR3: TGTGCCAGCAGTGAAAGCCCGGGGGAGACCCAGTACTTC.

The rearrangement links TRBV12-3 or TRBV12-4 to TRBJ2-7, with 7 positions matching TRBD1. The CDR3 has 12 amino acids. V lost 6 bases, J lost 7 bases, and 6 bases stayed unmatched. CDR3 residues: CASRVTGREQYF. The CDR3 DNA reads TGTGCCAGCAGGGTGACAGGGCGGGAGCAGTACTTC.

The chain employs TRBV5-1 and TRBJ2-3; 9 bases agree with TRBD2. CDR1 SGHRS and CDR2 YFSETQ come from the germline V gene. The CDR3 extends over 14 amino acids. The V segment lost 5 bases and the J segment 2 bases; nucleotides outside the gene matches: 3. CDR3 region: CASRASGDTDTQYF. CDR3 bases: TGCGCCAGCAGGGCTAGCGGGGACACAGATACGCAGTATTTT. The variable domain in full, with the rest retrieved from reference TRBV5-1 and TRBJ2-3, is KAGVTQTPRYLIKTRGQQVTLSCSPISGHRSVSWYQQTPGQGLQFLFEYFSETQRNKGNFPGRFSGRQFSNSRSEMNVSTLELGDSALYLCASRASGDTDTQYFGPGTRLTVL.

A few counts support this clonotype. The CDR3 is CSVGWGEAKNIQYF. In DNA form, the CDR3 reads TGCAGCGTTGGGTGGGGTGAGGCCAAAAACATTCAGTACTTC. This chain uses TRBV29-1 with TRBJ2-4; unclear D gene. The CDR3 has 14 amino acids. Germline-derived CDR1 and CDR2 are SQVTM and ANQGSEA. V lost 4 bases and J 1 base, leaving 11 bases between the germline ends.

As to this clonotype: A much larger clone is a single base away; this may be a read error. The chain carries TRBV11-2 and TRBJ2-3; D gene ambiguous. CDR3 length: 13 residues. Germline values: CDR1 SGHAT, CDR2 FQNNGV. CDR3 in amino acids: CASSVVLTATQYF. CDR3 nucleotide sequence: TGTGCCAGCAGCGTAGTTCTCACAGCTACGCAGTATTTT. The complete variable domain, with remaining parts taken from reference TRBV11-2 and TRBJ2-3, reads EAGVAQSPRYKIIEKRQSVAFWCNPISGHATLYWYQQILGQGPKLLIQFQNNGVVDDSQLPKDRFSAERLKGVDSTLKIQPAKLEDSAVYLCASSVVLTATQYFGPGTRLTVL.

The J gene is TRBJ2-5, the V gene TRBV7-2, with 7 positions matching TRBD1. Trimming took 4 bases from V and 5 from J; bases not matched to a gene: 10. This CDR3 comprises 15 residues. Germline lookup yields CDR1 SGHTA and CDR2 FQGNSA. Here the CDR3 reads CASSSNPGQWETQYF. The CDR3, as DNA: TGTGCCAGCAGCTCAAACCCGGGACAGTGGGAGACCCAGTACTTC.

This clonotype was recorded a few times. The gene calls are TRBV7-6 and TRBJ2-5, with D perhaps matching TRBD2 (5 bases). CDR3 size: 14 residues. V was cut by 4 bases and J by 3 bases, with 12 bases left in between. Germline loops: CDR1 SGHVS, CDR2 FNYEAQ. CDR3 DNA sequence: TGTGCCAGCAGCTCTATTTCAGCGGAAGAGACCCAGTACTTC. Its translation: CASSSISAEETQYF.

The chain combines TRBV7-9 with TRBJ1-5; D is unclear. Germline CDR1 SEHNR, CDR2 FQNEAQ (reference sequence). The CDR3 totals 13 residues. V was pared by 5 bases and J by 0 bases, with 5 bases between. The CDR3 nucleotides are TGTGCCAGCAGCCCCGATAGCAATCAGCCCCAGCATTTT. Translation gives CASSPDSNQPQHF.

This clonotype was seen at least ten times. The chain has TRBV7-2 and TRBJ2-3; D is unclear. V dropped 3 bases and J dropped 2 bases, with 6 bases sitting between them. This CDR3 is 13 amino acids long. Germline loops: CDR1 SGHTA, CDR2 FQGNSA. CDR3 bases: TGTGCCAGCAGCTTCCTCCTCACAGATACGCAGTATTTT. It is translated as CASSFLLTDTQYF.

The table lists this clonotype with a few counts. The chain recombines TRBV5-5 with TRBJ1-5; D is perhaps TRBD1 (5 bases). V was pared by 0 bases and J by 5 bases, with 15 bases between. There are 16 residues in the CDR3. CDR1 and CDR2 (germline): SGHKS, YYEKEE (reference sequence). The CDR3 bases are TGTGCCAGCAGCTTGGAGGCAGGGAGAGGTTATCAGCCCCAGCATTTT. Translating gives CASSLEAGRGYQPQHF.

This sequence joins TRBV27 and TRBJ2-2, with D possibly matching TRBD1 (5 bases). V gave up 0 bases and J gave up 7 bases, with 12 bases separating them. Germline V gene lookup returns CDR1 MNHEY and CDR2 SMNVEV (reference sequence). The CDR3 totals 15 residues. CDR3 sequence: CASSLSISRVGELFF. The CDR3 DNA sequence: TGTGCCAGCAGTTTATCGATCAGCAGGGTCGGGGAGCTGTTTTTT.

The sample holds a few counts of this clonotype. The J gene is TRBJ2-5, the V gene TRBV12-3 or TRBV12-4, with D uncertain. This CDR3 region has 13 residues. V lost 5 bases and J 3 bases, leaving 10 bases between the germline ends. As DNA, the CDR3 is TGTGCCAGCAGTACCCTCTGGGAAGAGACCCAGTACTTC. This codes for CASSTLWEETQYF.

This chain connects TRBV19 to TRBJ2-3; no definite D call. Trimming took 1 base from V and 6 from J, leaving 11 bases between them. Germline values: CDR1 LNHDA, CDR2 SQIVND (reference sequence). The CDR3 is 14 residues long. CDR3 amino acids: CASSIGVFRDTQYF. Here the CDR3 DNA reads TGTGCCAGTAGTATAGGAGTCTTTCGGGATACGCAGTATTTT.

The chain carries TRBV12-3 or TRBV12-4 and TRBJ2-3, with D perhaps assigned TRBD1 or TRBD2 (6 bases each). The CDR3 is 14 amino acids. V was shortened by 3 bases and J by 5 bases, with 12 bases between the two germline ends. The CDR3 nucleotides are TGTGCCAGCAGTTTGGTGGGGGGCCGAGATACGCAGTATTTT. Translated: CASSLVGGRDTQYF.

This clonotype came up many times. The V call is TRBV7-2, the J call TRBJ2-7, with 12 bases lining up with TRBD2. This CDR3 has 15 residues. The ends lost 5 bases at V and 3 bases at J; junction bases unmatched: 5. The germline CDR1 and CDR2 sequences are SGHTA and FQGNSA. The CDR3 coding sequence is TGTGCCAGCAGCCTTACTAGCGGGGGGCTCTACGAGCAGTACTTC. It specifies CASSLTSGGLYEQYF.

This clonotype was observed many times. V and J are TRBV20-1 and TRBJ2-7; TRBD2 might be the D (6 bases). Germline loops: CDR1 DFQATT, CDR2 SNEGSKA (reference sequence). The CDR3 length is 15 residues. Between the trimmed V and J ends, which lost 4 bases and 0 bases, there was a span of 16 bases. The CDR3 region has the DNA TGCAGTGCTATTACCGGGGGAAGGAGCTCCTACGAGCAGTACTTC. Translating it yields CSAITGGRSSYEQYF.